What follows are 25 T cell receptor beta chains derived from one specimen sequenced in a study of blood T cells in healthy people across ages. Next came a second PCR, run for roughly 6 to 11 cycles, which used a sample-barcoded 5' primer along with a J-beta primer mix. Using its own MiXCR run on the 5' RACE reads, TCRdb lists one record per CDR3 protein. The sample holds around 970,000 distinct CDR3 sequences, 45% to 60% seen once. The source material was blood. These TCRs come from a woman aged 60 to 75 in good health.

Concerning this clonotype itself: Germline and junction disagree at one end, which may indicate a read error. J is TRBJ2-1 and V is TRBV29-1, with TRBD1 matching 10 bases. Per germline, CDR1 SQVTM and CDR2 ANQGSEA. This CDR3 is 16 amino acids long. CDR3 amino acids: CGVGKGQGGSYNEQFF. CDR3 coding DNA: TGCGGCGTTGGAAAAGGACAGGGGGGCTCCTACAATGAGCAGTTCTTC.

The table lists this clonotype with a few counts. The rearrangement uses TRBV4-1 and TRBJ2-5; TRBD2 is a possible D gene (6 bases). Germline V CDR1 and CDR2: MGHRA, YSYEKL. V was pared by 2 bases and J by 3 bases, with 13 bases between. CDR3 length equals 15 residues. CDR3 sequence (DNA): TGCGCCAGCAGCCAACCGCTAGGAGGGAAAGAGACCCAGTACTTC. This translates into CASSQPLGGKETQYF.

CDR3: CASSLGDRGTQYF. The CDR3 DNA reads as TGTGCCAGCAGCTTGGGTGATCGAGGGACCCAGTACTTC. The rearrangement links TRBV11-2 to TRBJ2-7, with D uncertain. The assigned J gene may be wrong: the sequence end matches TRBJ2-5 better. The CDR3 spans 13 residues. The germline V gene has CDR1 SGHAT and CDR2 FQNNGV.

This clonotype appeared a single time. The chain links TRBV5-6 to TRBJ2-4; tentatively, D is TRBD1 (6 bases). From germline, CDR1 is SGHDT and CDR2 YYEEEE. This CDR3 region has 15 residues. The V end lost 5 bases, the J end lost 4 bases, and 16 bases lay between the germline ends. CDR3 in DNA: TGTGCCAGCAGAACAGGGTCCTATGAGAAAAACATTCAGTACTTC. This encodes CASRTGSYEKNIQYF.

V gene TRBV4-3 combines with J gene TRBJ2-2; D is possibly TRBD1 (5 bases). Germline CDR1 reads LGHNA; CDR2 reads YSLEER. Trimming took off 0 bases at V and 2 bases at J, with 13 bases between the two ends. The CDR3 spans 17 residues. The CDR3 bases are TGCGCCAGCAGCCAAGATAGGTGGACACCCAACACCGGGGAGCTGTTTTTT. Protein product: CASSQDRWTPNTGELFF.

This clonotype has only a few counts. V gene TRBV27 combines with J gene TRBJ1-5; D gene ambiguous. Trimming shortened V by 4 bases and J by 4 bases, and 11 bases separated the two germline ends. Looked up from germline, CDR1 is MNHEY and CDR2 is SMNVEV (reference sequence). This CDR3 spans 14 amino acids. CDR3 DNA: TGTGCCAGCAGTTACGGGCCGGGGAATCAGCCCCAGCATTTT. Translating it yields CASSYGPGNQPQHF.

This clonotype was seen a handful of times. V gene TRBV28 combines with J gene TRBJ2-7; D uncertain. The germline gives CDR1 MDHEN, CDR2 SYDVKM. The CDR3 sequence is 15 residues long. The V end was cut by 5 bases, the J end by 0 bases, with 14 bases between. CDR3 coding DNA: TGTGCCAGCAGTCAACCCCTGGAGAGCTCCTACGAGCAGTACTTC. Amino acids: CASSQPLESSYEQYF.

J is TRBJ2-5 and V is TRBV20-1, with D possibly being TRBD2 (5 bases). With 6 bases removed from V and 1 base from J, the gap between germline ends came to 6 bases. Germline V gene data show CDR1 as DFQATT and CDR2 as SNEGSKA (reference sequence). CDR3 size: 11 residues. The CDR3 loop is CSAGLQETQYF. The CDR3 nucleotides read TGCAGTGCAGGACTCCAAGAGACCCAGTACTTC.

Written as DNA, the CDR3 is TGTGCCAGCAGTGAGGGGACACGCGAGCAGTACTTC. It specifies CASSEGTREQYF. The chain links TRBV28 to TRBJ2-7; possible D gene TRBD1, 6 bases. The CDR3 length is 12 residues. V lost 5 bases, J lost 6 bases, and 11 bases lay in between. Germline loops: CDR1 MDHEN, CDR2 SYDVKM.

This clonotype was seen a few times. The rearrangement links TRBV5-6 to TRBJ1-2, with D possibly being TRBD1 (6 bases). The CDR3 sequence is 15 residues long. Germline CDR1 SGHDT, CDR2 YYEEEE. V lost 4 bases, J lost 8 bases, and 21 bases lay in between. In DNA, the CDR3 is TGTGCCAGCAGCGGTCTTGGGGGCTCCTTGGGGGGCTACACCTTC. Translated: CASSGLGGSLGGYTF.

The chain employs TRBV6-6 and TRBJ2-1, with TRBD2 matching 11 bases. The CDR3 is 15 residues long. The germline V gene has CDR1 MNHNY and CDR2 SVGAGI (reference sequence). V dropped 5 bases and J dropped 5; count of bases not matched to a gene: 5. The CDR3 region is CASSRSLAGDNEQFF. In DNA, the CDR3 is TGTGCCAGCAGTCGGTCACTAGCGGGGGACAATGAGCAGTTCTTC.

This clonotype was counted between two and nine times. This CDR3 reads CASSQTGRVDTQYF. CDR3 coding DNA: TGCGCCAGCAGCCAGACAGGGCGGGTAGATACGCAGTATTTT. The chain is built from TRBV4-3 and TRBJ2-3, with 7 bases identical to TRBD1. CDR1 LGHNA and CDR2 YSLEER come from the germline V gene. With V trimmed by 3 bases and J by 5 bases, 5 bases remained unmatched. The CDR3 runs 14 residues.

The rearrangement links TRBV27 to TRBJ2-3; 8 bases line up with TRBD2. CDR3 size: 15 residues. Germline lookup yields CDR1 MNHEY and CDR2 SMNVEV (reference sequence). The V segment lost 6 bases and the J segment 3 bases; nucleotides outside the gene matches: 8. CDR3 bases: TGTGCCAGCAGGCGATATAGCGGGACGACAGATACGCAGTATTTT. It is translated as CASRRYSGTTDTQYF.

The chain carries TRBV20-1 and TRBJ2-3; D not certain. V gave up 6 bases and J gave up 4 bases, with 14 bases separating them. The CDR3 consists of 13 residues. CDR1 DFQATT and CDR2 SNEGSKA come from the germline V gene (reference sequence). The CDR3 sequence is CSAPVVGPDTQYF. The CDR3 DNA reads TGCAGTGCCCCCGTGGTAGGCCCAGATACGCAGTATTTT.

This chain links TRBV7-8 with TRBJ2-3; D gene uncertain. V shed 5 bases and J shed 0 bases, with 15 bases lying between them. The germline CDR1 and CDR2 sequences are SGHVS and FQNEAQ. CDR3 length: 16 residues. CDR3 region: CASSPRRGPSTDTQYF. The CDR3 DNA follows: TGTGCCAGCAGCCCCCGGCGTGGACCTAGCACAGATACGCAGTATTTT. The whole variable domain, filled in from reference TRBV7-8 and TRBJ2-3, reads GAGVSQSPRYKVAKRGQDVALRCDPISGHVSLFWYQQALGQGPEFLTYFQNEAQLDKSGLPSDRFFAERPEGSVSTLKIQRTQQEDSAVYLCASSPRRGPSTDTQYFGPGTRLTVL.

The genes are TRBV5-5 and TRBJ2-3; TRBD2 aligns across 8 bases. CDR1 is SGHKS, CDR2 YYEKEE, per germline (reference sequence). This CDR3 has 16 residues. V lost 4 bases to trimming and J lost 0 bases; unmatched junction nucleotides: 7. The CDR3 nucleotides are TGTGCCAGCAGCAGCCCCAGCGGGGGTAGCACAGATACGCAGTATTTT. It translates to CASSSPSGGSTDTQYF.

The chain links TRBV7-2 to TRBJ2-3; tentative D call: TRBD2 (5 bases). Germline V gene sequence: CDR1 SGHTA, CDR2 FQGNSA. V was cut by 1 base and J by 1 base, with 18 bases left in between. CDR3 size: 18 residues. CDR3 protein: CASSLDSGRGRRTDTQYF. DNA of the CDR3: TGTGCCAGCAGCTTAGATTCCGGTCGCGGGCGGCGCACAGATACGCAGTATTTT.

The chain is built from TRBV20-1 and TRBJ1-2, with 9 bases matching TRBD1. The germline V gene encodes CDR1 DFQATT and CDR2 SNEGSKA (reference sequence). The CDR3 is made up of 14 amino acids. J was trimmed by 5 bases and V by 5 bases; bases with no gene match: 9. CDR3 sequence (DNA): TGCAGTGCTCCAGACGGGACAGGGACATATGGCTACACCTTC. Amino acid sequence: CSAPDGTGTYGYTF.

Comments on this clonotype: One end of the junction fails to match germline, which may point to a read error. The chain joins TRBV10-3 to TRBJ2-3, with 8 nucleotides matching TRBD1. Germline assignment: CDR1 ENHRY and CDR2 SYGVKD. The CDR3 length is 15 residues. This CDR3 is CVIRRDRSSTDTQYF. The CDR3 bases are TGTGTCATCAGGCGGGACAGGAGTAGCACAGATACGCAGTATTTT.

The gene calls are TRBV3-1 and TRBJ2-2; a weak D match, TRBD2 (5 bases). CDR3 length equals 15 residues. Germline CDR1 reads LGHDT; CDR2 reads YNNKEL (reference sequence). V was shortened by 1 base and J by 5 bases, with 11 bases between the two germline ends. The CDR3: CASSQAGVGTGELFF. CDR3 nucleotides: TGTGCCAGCAGCCAAGCCGGGGTGGGGACCGGGGAGCTGTTTTTT.

The sample holds a few counts of this clonotype. The chain couples TRBV5-1 to TRBJ2-7; D unclear. Trimming cost V 4 bases and J 0 bases, with 17 bases left between them. The CDR3 is 16 residues long. The germline V gene encodes CDR1 SGHRS and CDR2 YFSETQ. The CDR3: CASSREEVLNSYEQYF. The CDR3 DNA reads TGCGCCAGCAGCCGAGAAGAGGTACTCAACTCCTACGAGCAGTACTTC.

The chain is built from TRBV12-3 or TRBV12-4 and TRBJ2-4; tentative D call: TRBD1 (5 bases). The DNA end is more similar to TRBJ2-7, so the J call may be wrong. CDR3 length: 14 residues. DNA for the CDR3: TGTGCCAGCAGTGTAGGTACTGACAGCTACGAGCAGTACTTC. Amino acids: CASSVGTDSYEQYF.

The chain carries TRBV7-2 and TRBJ2-3; D gene unclear. Trimming cost V 2 bases and J 4 bases, with 7 bases left between them. Germline V lookup: CDR1 SGHTA, CDR2 FQGNSA. CDR3 length equals 13 residues. CDR3 nucleotide sequence: TGTGCCAGCAGCTTAAATGTCCCAGATACGCAGTATTTT. Its translation: CASSLNVPDTQYF.

The chain couples TRBV5-1 to TRBJ1-1, with a weak D call TRBD1 (5 bases). The CDR3 consists of 14 residues. Trimming took 1 base from V and 5 from J, leaving 12 bases between them. Looked up from germline, CDR1 is SGHRS and CDR2 is YFSETQ. CDR3 residues: CASSLNSGGTEAFF. For the CDR3, the DNA is TGCGCCAGCAGCTTGAACAGTGGGGGGACTGAAGCTTTCTTT.

In its sample, this clonotype was seen a few times. The chain carries TRBV5-1 and TRBJ2-5, with 7 bases aligning to TRBD2. The CDR3 extends over 14 amino acids. CDR1 and CDR2 (germline): SGHRS, YFSETQ. V was clipped by 0 bases and J by 5 bases; unmatched bases: 4. The CDR3 is CASSLDGGSETQYF. The CDR3, as DNA: TGCGCCAGCAGCTTGGACGGGGGGTCTGAGACCCAGTACTTC.